This TCR beta chain was recovered during a study of lymphopenia after photon versus proton radiotherapy. General study points: In patients who died, overall survival fell as post-nadir TCR diversity dropped more. Authors raise, but do not show, better survival with proton therapy. After the lymphocyte nadir, photon-treated repertoires showed oligoclonal expansion, especially of CD8+ Temra cells.

Sequencing used immunoSEQ multiplex PCR; TCRdb keeps in-frame clones, though not all of them. Of 52,000 or so clones listed, under 95% are singletons. The length of the CDR3 is 14 residues. The V gene end was trimmed by 6 bases and the J gene end by 3 bases; junction bases not matched to a gene: 7. Germline V lookup: CDR1 MDHEN, CDR2 SYDVKM. With regard to this clone: What it binds is not known.

The chain joins TRBV28 to TRBJ1-2; TRBD1 matches 7 bases. The sample in question was peripheral blood, obtained from a patient treated with photon-based radiotherapy. The sequence derives from a woman aged 40 to 49 with cholangiocarcinoma. CDR3 DNA sequence: TGTGCCAGCAGCCTGACAGGGTTCTACTATGGCTACACCTTC. The encoded protein is CASSLTGFYYGYTF.